These 27 T cell receptor beta chains came from one sample sequenced in a study of blood T cells in healthy people across ages. The authors ran a second PCR of 7 to 11 cycles using a sample-barcoded 5' primer and a J-beta primer mix. One entry per CDR3 protein, called by TCRdb with MiXCR from the 5' RACE reads. The sample has about 1.6 million distinct CDR3 sequences, approximately 32% seen once. Sequencing input: blood. The receptors come from a woman between 25 and 40 years old in good health.

The V call is TRBV9, the J call TRBJ1-1; D gene ambiguous. CDR1 and CDR2 from the germline V gene are SGDLS and YYNGEE. This CDR3 is 15 amino acids long. Trimming took off 4 bases at V and 7 bases at J, with 20 bases between the two ends. CDR3 nucleotides: TGTGCCAGCAGCCCACCCCCGGACGGGCCTTTTGAAGCTTTCTTT. It encodes CASSPPPDGPFEAFF.

This clonotype was counted a few times. V is TRBV12-3 or TRBV12-4 and J is TRBJ2-1; TRBD2 aligns across 8 bases. CDR3 length equals 16 residues. Trimming took 8 bases from V and 3 from J; bases not matched to a gene: 12. CDR3: CASYSRGGLDYNEQFF. The CDR3 DNA is TGTGCCAGCTACTCACGGGGGGGCCTGGACTACAATGAGCAGTTCTTC.

This clonotype was detected a few times. CDR3 in DNA: TGTGCCATCAGTGAGTCGTTAGCGGGACACTACAATGAGCAGTTCTTC. Amino acid sequence: CAISESLAGHYNEQFF. V and J are TRBV10-3 and TRBJ2-1; 8 bases line up with TRBD2. The J segment lost 3 bases and the V segment lost 0 bases, leaving 4 bases of the junction unmatched. CDR1 is ENHRY and CDR2 is SYGVKD in the germline V gene. This CDR3 has 16 residues.

This clonotype was picked up a small number of times. This rearrangement joins TRBV30 to TRBJ1-1; 7 bases line up with TRBD1. The CDR3 spans 11 residues. Germline-derived CDR1 and CDR2 are GTSNPN and SVGIG (reference sequence). V lost 3 bases, J lost 6 bases, and 1 base stayed unmatched. The CDR3 sequence is CAWRQGPEAFF. The CDR3, as DNA: TGTGCCTGGAGACAGGGGCCTGAAGCTTTCTTT.

This chain joins TRBV27 and TRBJ2-7; 7 bases are a match to TRBD2. Germline V gives CDR1 MNHEY, CDR2 SMNVEV (reference sequence). Trimming removed 6 bases from V and 2 bases from J; junction bases left unmatched: 13. The CDR3 has 16 amino acids. CDR3 sequence: CASRPETSFPPYEQYF. The CDR3 DNA follows: TGTGCCAGCAGACCGGAGACTAGCTTCCCTCCCTACGAGCAGTACTTC.

In regard to this clonotype: This may stem from a read error, because a much larger clone lies one nucleotide away. The rearrangement uses TRBV4-2 and TRBJ1-6, with 11 bases aligning to TRBD1. The CDR3 is made up of 15 amino acids. Germline V gene data show CDR1 as LGHNA and CDR2 as YNFKEQ. The CDR3 region is CANSQRTGGNSPLHF. CDR3 sequence (DNA): TGTGCCAACAGCCAAAGGACAGGGGGCAATTCACCCCTCCACTTT.

Note on this clonotype: The junction shows a germline mismatch at one end, possibly a read error. The V and J genes are TRBV27 and TRBJ2-7; D may be TRBD2 (6 bases). Germline V gene lookup returns CDR1 MNHEY and CDR2 SMNVEV (reference sequence). The CDR3 is 12 amino acids. The CDR3 protein is CASGFGWGGQYF. The CDR3 DNA reads TGTGCCAGCGGTTTTGGCTGGGGAGGGCAGTACTTC.

The chain couples TRBV24-1 to TRBJ2-1; 10 bases align to TRBD2. Losses at the gene ends were 1 base for V and 5 bases for J; bases not matched to a gene: 4. Germline V CDR1 and CDR2: KGHDR, SFDVKD. The CDR3 has 16 amino acids. The CDR3 loop is CATSDFNSGRDNEQFF. Here the CDR3 DNA reads TGTGCCACCAGTGATTTTAACAGCGGGAGGGACAATGAGCAGTTCTTC.

V and J are TRBV20-1 and TRBJ2-1; the D gene is possibly TRBD2 (6 bases). V lost 1 base, J lost 0 bases, and 10 bases lay in between. Germline V gene lookup returns CDR1 DFQATT and CDR2 SNEGSKA (reference sequence). The CDR3 has 15 amino acids. CDR3 nucleotide sequence: TGCAGTGCTAGAGTTGCCGGGGGCTCCTACAATGAGCAGTTCTTC. Encoded protein: CSARVAGGSYNEQFF.

DNA for the CDR3: TGTGCCAGCCCAGGGGGGTACAACACTGAAGCTTTCTTT. Translation: CASPGGYNTEAFF. The chain couples TRBV6-1 to TRBJ1-1; 7 nucleotides agree with TRBD1. The CDR3 spans 13 residues. CDR1 is MNHNS, CDR2 SASEGT, per germline. The V gene end was trimmed by 8 bases and the J gene end by 2 bases; junction bases not matched to a gene: 5.

This clonotype was observed a handful of times. CDR3: CSARASVHYEQYF. The CDR3 nucleotides are TGCAGTGCTAGGGCTAGCGTACACTACGAGCAGTACTTC. This sequence joins TRBV20-1 and TRBJ2-7; the D gene is possibly TRBD2 (6 bases). Trimming took 3 bases from V and 3 from J, leaving 12 bases between them. This CDR3 contains 13 residues. CDR1 is DFQATT and CDR2 is SNEGSKA in the germline V gene (reference sequence).

Concerning this clonotype itself: The CDR3 carries no conserved terminal phenylalanine or tryptophan, so it likely arises from a read error. The chain couples TRBV12-3 or TRBV12-4 to TRBJ2-1; the D gene could be TRBD1 or TRBD2 (5 bases each). Trimming took 6 bases from V and 8 from J, leaving 11 bases between them. The CDR3 is made up of 12 amino acids. The CDR3 here is CASRAMGDEQFV. CDR3 in DNA: TGTGCCAGCAGGGCCATGGGGGATGAGCAGTTCGTC.

This clonotype was seen more than once but under ten times. V and J are TRBV28 and TRBJ2-4, with D possibly TRBD2 on 6 matching bases. The better agreement between TRBJ2-7 and the DNA end casts doubt on the J call. CDR1 and CDR2 (germline): MDHEN, SYDVKM. The CDR3 runs to 15 residues. The CDR3 DNA follows: TGTGCCAGCAGTCCCGAGGGACTGGGATCCTACGAGCAGTACTTC. This codes for CASSPEGLGSYEQYF.

As to this clonotype: Germline and junction disagree at one end, which may indicate a read error. The rearrangement joins TRBV6-2 or TRBV6-3 to TRBJ1-2; D unresolved. Germline V gene data show CDR1 as MNHEY and CDR2 as SVGEGT. CDR3 length: 14 residues. In DNA form, the CDR3 reads TGTGCCAGCAGTGACTCGGGAATAAACTATGGCTACACTTTC. Its translation is CASSDSGINYGYTF.

The chain joins TRBV27 to TRBJ2-3; 7 bases are shared with TRBD1. The CDR3 is 16 amino acids. V was clipped by 0 bases and J by 1 base; unmatched bases: 4. The V gene's germline CDR1 is MNHEY and CDR2 SMNVEV (reference sequence). This CDR3 is CASSLSIDRGTDTQYF. The CDR3 DNA reads as TGTGCCAGCAGTTTATCGATTGACAGGGGCACAGATACGCAGTATTTT.

This clonotype turned up a few times. The chain couples TRBV29-1 to TRBJ1-4; D is undetermined. The CDR3 sequence is 13 residues long. Trimming shortened V by 4 bases and J by 8 bases, and 14 bases separated the two germline ends. The germline CDR1 and CDR2 sequences are SQVTM and ANQGSEA. This CDR3 reads CSVASDGGEKLFF. The CDR3 DNA follows: TGCAGCGTTGCCTCAGACGGTGGGGAAAAACTGTTTTTT.

The V gene is TRBV27, the J gene TRBJ2-5; TRBD2 might be the D (6 bases). This CDR3 spans 11 amino acids. V lost 10 bases and J lost 7, with 13 bases in between. From germline, CDR1 is MNHEY and CDR2 SMNVEV (reference sequence). Here the CDR3 DNA reads TGTGCCAACCAGCTCGGGGGGACCCAGTACTTC. The encoded protein is CANQLGGTQYF.

The V call is TRBV18, the J call TRBJ1-6, with a possible D match to TRBD1 (5 bases). CDR1 KGHSH and CDR2 LQKENI come from the germline V gene. With 6 bases removed from V and 6 bases from J, the gap between germline ends came to 15 bases. CDR3 size: 15 residues. The CDR3: CASSPRGGTNSPLHF. The CDR3 DNA is TGTGCCAGCTCCCCCCGTGGCGGGACTAATTCACCCCTCCACTTT.

This clonotype occurred once. The J gene is TRBJ2-5, the V gene TRBV9, with 10 bases matching TRBD2. The CDR3 extends over 15 amino acids. From germline, CDR1 is SGDLS and CDR2 YYNGEE. V was clipped by 2 bases and J by 11 bases; unmatched bases: 12. The CDR3 DNA sequence: TGTGCCAGCAGCGTCGGGACTAGCGTCTATAGTGAGCAGTACTTC. Translation: CASSVGTSVYSEQYF.

The chain links TRBV6-4 to TRBJ2-1, with 9 bases identical to TRBD2. V lost 4 bases to trimming and J lost 9 bases; unmatched junction nucleotides: 13. The germline V gene encodes CDR1 MRHNA and CDR2 SNTAGT. CDR3 size: 16 residues. CDR3 sequence reads: CASSGSILAGVREQFF. In DNA, the CDR3 is TGTGCCAGCAGTGGCTCGATTTTAGCGGGAGTCCGTGAGCAGTTCTTC.

The table lists this clonotype with many counts. This chain connects TRBV10-3 to TRBJ2-7; TRBD2 aligns across 7 bases. The CDR3 has 14 amino acids. V dropped 2 bases and J dropped 4; count of bases not matched to a gene: 5. CDR1 is ENHRY, CDR2 SYGVKD, per germline. CDR3 protein: CAISERTRKYEQYF. The CDR3 nucleotides read TGTGCCATCAGTGAGAGGACTAGAAAATACGAGCAGTACTTC.

The chain couples TRBV20-1 to TRBJ2-7; 11 bases map to TRBD2. V lost 5 bases, J lost 1 base, and 16 bases stayed unmatched. CDR1 and CDR2 (germline): DFQATT, SNEGSKA (reference sequence). This CDR3 region has 18 residues. This CDR3 is CSASGRGTSGLHSYEQYF. DNA for the CDR3: TGCAGTGCTTCGGGCCGTGGGACTAGCGGACTACATTCCTACGAGCAGTACTTC.

The chain employs TRBV6-6 and TRBJ2-1, with TRBD2 matching over 9 bases. Germline CDR1 MNHNY, CDR2 SVGAGI (reference sequence). The CDR3 has 17 amino acids. V lost 7 bases, J lost 9 bases, and 19 bases stayed unmatched. CDR3 DNA sequence: TGTGCCAGCACCTATTTGGGGTCTAGCGGGAAGGGTGGTGAGCAGTTCTTC. This sequence encodes CASTYLGSSGKGGEQFF.

V gene TRBV20-1 combines with J gene TRBJ2-7; weak D call: TRBD1 (5 bases). The CDR3 is 11 amino acids. The germline gives CDR1 DFQATT, CDR2 SNEGSKA (reference sequence). V was pared by 7 bases and J by 5 bases, with 12 bases between. The CDR3 DNA follows: TGCAGTGTAAGCCAGGGCCACGAGCAGTACTTC. Its protein product is CSVSQGHEQYF.

In its sample, this clonotype was seen many times. At one end the junction does not follow the germline gene, possibly because of a read error. J is TRBJ1-1 and V is TRBV4-1; 9 bases map to TRBD1. The CDR3 runs 14 residues. Germline V CDR1 and CDR2: MGHRA, YSYEKL. CDR3 amino acids: CASSQDRGNTEAFF. CDR3 nucleotide sequence: TGTGCCAGCAGCCAGGACAGGGGTAACACTGAAGCTTTCTTT.

In this sample, this clonotype turned up a few times. This sequence joins TRBV12-3 or TRBV12-4 and TRBJ1-2; D perhaps matches TRBD1 (5 bases). V was cut by 5 bases and J by 6 bases, with 19 bases left in between. The CDR3 is 15 residues long. CDR3 residues: CASSIRTRGDDGYTF. The CDR3 bases are TGTGCCAGCAGTATACGGACAAGGGGAGACGATGGCTACACCTTC.

The rearrangement links TRBV5-1 to TRBJ2-1, with TRBD2 as a possible D gene (5 bases). The CDR3 loop spans 15 amino acids. CDR1 is SGHRS, CDR2 YFSETQ, per germline. V shed 4 bases and J shed 4 bases, with 15 bases lying between them. CDR3 protein: CASSPQTTGYNEQFF. The CDR3 DNA reads TGCGCCAGCAGCCCCCAAACTACGGGGTACAATGAGCAGTTCTTC.